The present T cell receptor beta chain was sequenced within a study of T cells in Graves' hyperthyroidism and ophthalmopathy. This clonotype was seen only a few times. The CDR3 is 15 residues long. With V trimmed by 4 bases and J by 4 bases, 7 bases remained unmatched. CDR1 is SGHRS and CDR2 is YFSETQ in the germline V gene. Authors of the study amplified TCR beta CDR3 regions from RNA transcripts. During a first-round RT-PCR of the TCR CDR3, the HTBI primer set was used. One entry per CDR3 protein results from TCRdb running MiXCR on the multiplex PCR reads. This table has 100,000 to 130,000 distinct CDR3 sequences, about a sixth appearing once.

The chain carries TRBV5-1 and TRBJ2-3, with 9 bases aligning to TRBD1. The receptor was isolated from a woman between 45 and 65 years old with Graves' hyperthyroidism. The material sequenced was blood. The CDR3 DNA follows: TGCGCCAGCAGCGCAGGAGGACAGGGGCCAGATACGCAGTATTTT. As protein: CASSAGGQGPDTQYF. The full variable domain, rest sourced from reference TRBV5-1 and TRBJ2-3, is KAGVTQTPRYLIKTRGQQVTLSCSPISGHRSVSWYQQTPGQGLQFLFEYFSETQRNKGNFPGRFSGRQFSNSRSEMNVSTLELGDSALYLCASSAGGQGPDTQYFGPGTRLTVL.